Listed here are 11 T cell receptor beta chains from one sample, sequenced in a study of blood T cell repertoires in COVID-19. Assay: immunoSEQ multiplex PCR; the TCRdb copy retains only in-frame clones and omits some. The sample contains around 320,000 clones, nearly 90% of which appear only once. The material sequenced was PBMCs or T cells enriched from blood (not recorded which). These receptors came from a woman aged 45-65 years who had been exposed to COVID-19.

The chain recombines TRBV2 with TRBJ2-3; 12 positions agree with TRBD2. J lost 3 bases, V lost 10 bases, and 29 bases had no gene match. This CDR3 is built from 22 residues. Looked up from germline, CDR1 is SNHLY and CDR2 is FYNNEI. CDR3 region: CATRPGLGVSRTSGVRTDTQYF. CDR3 DNA: TGTGCCACCCGGCCGGGCCTTGGGGTTAGTAGGACTAGCGGGGTTCGGACAGATACGCAGTATTTT.

This rearrangement joins TRBV29-1 to TRBJ1-4; the D gene is possibly TRBD1 (6 bases). CDR1 SQVTM and CDR2 ANQGSEA come from the germline V gene. Trimming took off 4 bases at V and 7 bases at J, with 19 bases between the two ends. This CDR3 is 15 amino acids long. For the CDR3, the DNA is TGCAGCGTTGGAGTTCAAGAGGGGGTCCCTGAAAAACTGTTTTTT. It codes for CSVGVQEGVPEKLFF.

The genes are TRBV2 and TRBJ2-7; 11 bases map to TRBD1. The CDR3 length is 15 residues. V was pared by 5 bases and J by 4 bases, with 7 bases of the junction left unmatched. CDR1 SNHLY and CDR2 FYNNEI come from the germline V gene. The CDR3 region has the DNA TGTGCCAGCAGTCGGGACAGGGGGTTTTGGTACGAGCAGTACTTC. This gives the protein CASSRDRGFWYEQYF.

This chain uses TRBV15 with TRBJ2-6; a possible D gene is TRBD1 (5 bases). Germline V lookup: CDR1 LNHNV, CDR2 YYDKDF (reference sequence). Trimming shortened V by 5 bases and J by 0 bases, and 11 bases separated the two germline ends. The CDR3 is 16 amino acids. CDR3 loop: CATSQGGNSGANVLTF. The CDR3 nucleotides are TGTGCCACCAGCCAGGGTGGGAACTCTGGGGCCAACGTCCTGACTTTC.

The gene calls are TRBV19 and TRBJ2-7, with 7 bases aligning to TRBD1. CDR1 LNHDA and CDR2 SQIVND come from the germline V gene (reference sequence). V trimming: 5 bases; J trimming: 2 bases; junction bases outside the gene matches: 3. There are 13 residues in the CDR3. CDR3 protein: CASSVTGTYEQYF. The CDR3 coding sequence is TGTGCCAGTAGTGTGACAGGGACCTACGAGCAGTACTTC.

The V and J genes are TRBV19 and TRBJ1-2; D perhaps matches TRBD1 (5 bases). This CDR3 has 15 amino acids. V gave up 0 bases and J gave up 4 bases, with 12 bases separating them. Germline-derived CDR1 and CDR2 are LNHDA and SQIVND (reference sequence). CDR3 DNA: TGTGCCAGTAGTATAGAGGGGGGTATCGGCTATGGCTACACCTTC. This codes for CASSIEGGIGYGYTF.

The V and J genes are TRBV7-2 and TRBJ2-3; D unresolved. Trimming pared 4 bases from V and 3 bases from J, leaving 20 bases between. Germline V gene sequence: CDR1 SGHTA, CDR2 FQGNSA. The CDR3 runs to 17 residues. The CDR3: CASSYRHSTSMTDTQYF. CDR3 sequence (DNA): TGTGCCAGCAGCTATCGACACAGTACCTCTATGACAGATACGCAGTATTTT.

The J gene is TRBJ2-7, the V gene TRBV6-5; D unresolved. Germline CDR1 MNHEY, CDR2 SVGAGI. V was cut by 5 bases and J by 6 bases, with 11 bases left in between. The CDR3 consists of 12 residues. This CDR3 is CASSLYGIEQYF. CDR3 DNA: TGTGCCAGCAGTCTTTACGGTATCGAGCAGTACTTC.

The rearrangement joins TRBV3-1 (or the pseudogene TRBV3-2) to TRBJ2-7; D unresolved. Looked up from germline, CDR1 is LGHDT and CDR2 is YNNKEL (reference sequence). V was trimmed by 4 bases and J by 0 bases, leaving 13 bases between them. The CDR3 runs 15 residues. CDR3 protein: CASSPRNTSSYEQYF. The CDR3 region has the DNA TGTGCCAGCAGCCCCAGGAATACGAGCTCCTACGAGCAGTACTTC.

The chain couples TRBV2 to TRBJ1-5; TRBD1 matches 9 bases. Germline assignment: CDR1 SNHLY and CDR2 FYNNEI. The V and J ends lost 3 bases and 5 bases, in that order; junction bases with no gene match: 8. The CDR3 covers 16 residues. CDR3 DNA sequence: TGTGCCAGCAGTGAGACCCGGCGGACAGGGGATCAGCCCCAGCATTTT. Encoded protein: CASSETRRTGDQPQHF. The whole variable domain, filled in from reference TRBV2 and TRBJ1-5, reads EPEVTQTPSHQVTQMGQEVILRCVPISNHLYFYWYRQILGQKVEFLVSFYNNEISEKSEIFDDQFSVERPDGSNFTLKIRSTKLEDSAMYFCASSETRRTGDQPQHFGDGTRLSIL.

The table lists this clone with a few counts. The chain couples TRBV10-3 to TRBJ2-7, with 7 positions matching TRBD2. Germline values: CDR1 ENHRY, CDR2 SYGVKD. After removal of 5 bases from V and 5 bases from J, the junction contained 9 bases not matched to a gene. This CDR3 region has 14 residues. The CDR3: CAISLGEGSHEQYF. The CDR3 DNA follows: TGTGCCATCAGTCTAGGGGAGGGGTCCCACGAGCAGTACTTC.